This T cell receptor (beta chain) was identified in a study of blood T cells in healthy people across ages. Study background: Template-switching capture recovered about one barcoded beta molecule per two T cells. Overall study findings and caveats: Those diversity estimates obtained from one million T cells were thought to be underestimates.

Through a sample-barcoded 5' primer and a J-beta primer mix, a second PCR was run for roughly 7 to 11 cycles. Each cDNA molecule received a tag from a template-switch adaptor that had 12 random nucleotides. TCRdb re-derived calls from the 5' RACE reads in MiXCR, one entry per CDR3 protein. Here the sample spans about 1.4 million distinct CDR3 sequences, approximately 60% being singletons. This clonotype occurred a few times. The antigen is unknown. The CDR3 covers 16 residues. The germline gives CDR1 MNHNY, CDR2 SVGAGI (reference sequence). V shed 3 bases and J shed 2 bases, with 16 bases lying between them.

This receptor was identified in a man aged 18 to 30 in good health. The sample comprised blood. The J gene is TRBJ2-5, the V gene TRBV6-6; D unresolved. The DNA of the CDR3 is TGTGCCAGCAGTTATTCAACCAGCCCCACACAAGAGACCCAGTACTTC. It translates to CASSYSTSPTQETQYF.